This T cell receptor beta chain was captured by sequencing in a study of blood T cell repertoires in COVID-19. At the level of the study: The United States, Italy and Spain supplied acute and convalescent COVID-19 samples.

The authors' processing: Estimation of nucleated cell counts was performed using reference gene primer amplification. Profiling relied on immunoSEQ multiplex PCR, and the TCRdb table lists in-frame clones only, not all of them. V, J and clone size derive from that table, while D and trimming were established from the DNA sequence. The profile shows about 290,000 clones, approximately 91% of them singletons. Trimming left V 5 bases short and J 10 bases short, with 14 bases between. Germline V gives CDR1 LNHDA, CDR2 SQIVND (reference sequence). This CDR3 spans 12 amino acids. Categorization into cohorts depended on clinical history that participants reported.

The chain employs TRBV19 and TRBJ1-1; no definite D call. The sequence was collected from a middle-aged woman who had recovered from COVID-19. The specimen sequenced was PBMCs or T cells enriched from blood (not recorded which). As DNA, the CDR3 is TGTGCCAGTAGTGGGAGACCCGCTGGAGCTTTCTTT. This codes for CASSGRPAGAFF.